The source of this T cell receptor beta chain is a study of prognosis after radiotherapy for stage I lung cancer. Study-level information: Ages of the roughly 13 men and a handful of women ranged about 50 to 85 years, median about 70.

This clonotype has at least ten counts. Multiplex PCR in two rounds served to amplify TCR beta CDR3 from genomic DNA. The authors ran first-round PCR with primers specific to each TRBV and TRBJ gene. TCRdb reanalysed the multiplex PCR reads using MiXCR and keeps one entry per CDR3 protein. The sample carries fewer than 25,000 distinct CDR3 sequences, around 37% recorded once. V lost 3 bases, J lost 7 bases, and 10 bases lay in between. The CDR3 is 12 residues long. Germline V CDR1 and CDR2: GTSNPN, SVGIG (reference sequence). Blood was drawn (approximately 5.8 milliliters of peripheral blood) at each of two time points.

The TCR sequence derives from a donor over 45 with non-small cell lung cancer. J is TRBJ1-5 and V is TRBV30; no clear D gene. Sequencing was performed on PBMCs, taken before or after stereotactic body radiation therapy (not recorded which). Here the CDR3 DNA reads TGTGCCTGGAGCGAGGAAGGGCAGCCCCAGCATTTT. This sequence encodes CAWSEEGQPQHF.